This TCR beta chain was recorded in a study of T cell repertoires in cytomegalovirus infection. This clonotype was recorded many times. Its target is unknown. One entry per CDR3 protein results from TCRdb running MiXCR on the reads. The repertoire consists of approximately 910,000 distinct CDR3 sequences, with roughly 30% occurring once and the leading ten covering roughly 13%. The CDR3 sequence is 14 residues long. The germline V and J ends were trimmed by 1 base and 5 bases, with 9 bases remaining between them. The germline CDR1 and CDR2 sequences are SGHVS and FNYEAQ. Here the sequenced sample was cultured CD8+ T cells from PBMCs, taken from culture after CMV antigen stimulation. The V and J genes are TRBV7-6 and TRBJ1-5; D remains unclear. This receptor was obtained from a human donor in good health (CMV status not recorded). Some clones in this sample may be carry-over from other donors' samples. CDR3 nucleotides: TGTGCCAGCAGCTTAGGCGGACTTGATCAGCCCCAGCATTTT. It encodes CASSLGGLDQPQHF.